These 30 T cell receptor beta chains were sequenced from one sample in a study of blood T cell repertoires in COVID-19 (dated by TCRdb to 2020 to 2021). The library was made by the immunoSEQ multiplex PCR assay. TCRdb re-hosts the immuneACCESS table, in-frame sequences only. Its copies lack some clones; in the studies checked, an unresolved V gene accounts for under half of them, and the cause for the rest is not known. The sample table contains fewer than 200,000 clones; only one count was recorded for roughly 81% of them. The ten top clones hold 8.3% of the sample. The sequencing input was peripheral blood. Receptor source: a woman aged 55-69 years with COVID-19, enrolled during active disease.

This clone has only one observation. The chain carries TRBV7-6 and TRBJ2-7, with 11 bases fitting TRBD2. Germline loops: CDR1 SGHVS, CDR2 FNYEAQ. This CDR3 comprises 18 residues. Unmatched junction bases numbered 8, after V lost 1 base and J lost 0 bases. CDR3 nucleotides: TGTGCCAGCAGCTTAGGAGTTTCTAGCGGGAGGTCCTCCTACGAGCAGTACTTC. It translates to CASSLGVSSGRSSYEQYF. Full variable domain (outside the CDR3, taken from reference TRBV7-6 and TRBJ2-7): GAGVSQSPRYKVTKRGQDVALRCDPISGHVSLYWYRQALGQGPEFLTYFNYEAQQDKSGLPNDRFSAERPEGSISTLTIQRTEQRDSAMYRCASSLGVSSGRSSYEQYFGPGTRLTVT.

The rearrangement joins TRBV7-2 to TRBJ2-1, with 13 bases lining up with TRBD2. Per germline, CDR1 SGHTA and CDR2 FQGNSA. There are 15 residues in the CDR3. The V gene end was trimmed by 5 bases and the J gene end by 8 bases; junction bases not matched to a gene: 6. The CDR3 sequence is CASSAGLAGSYEQFF. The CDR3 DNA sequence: TGTGCCAGCAGCGCGGGACTAGCGGGGTCCTATGAGCAGTTCTTC.

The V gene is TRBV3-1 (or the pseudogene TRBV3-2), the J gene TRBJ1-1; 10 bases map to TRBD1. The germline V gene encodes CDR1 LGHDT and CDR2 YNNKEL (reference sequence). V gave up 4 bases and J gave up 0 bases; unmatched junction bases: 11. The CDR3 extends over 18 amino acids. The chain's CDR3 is CASSRDRGIARVNTEAFF. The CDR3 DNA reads TGTGCCAGCAGCCGGGACAGGGGTATTGCAAGGGTGAACACTGAAGCTTTCTTT.

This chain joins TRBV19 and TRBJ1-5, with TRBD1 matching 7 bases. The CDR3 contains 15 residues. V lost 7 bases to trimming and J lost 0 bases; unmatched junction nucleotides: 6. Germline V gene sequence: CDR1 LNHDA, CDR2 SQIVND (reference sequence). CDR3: CASKARQGSNQPQHF. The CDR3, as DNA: TGTGCCAGTAAAGCCCGACAGGGTAGCAATCAGCCCCAGCATTTT.

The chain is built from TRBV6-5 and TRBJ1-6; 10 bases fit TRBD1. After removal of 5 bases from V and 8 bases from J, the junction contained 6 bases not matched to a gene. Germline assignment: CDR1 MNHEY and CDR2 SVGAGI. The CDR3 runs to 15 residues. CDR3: CASSRRGQGYSPLHF. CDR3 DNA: TGTGCCAGCAGTCGAAGGGGACAGGGGTATTCACCCCTCCACTTT.

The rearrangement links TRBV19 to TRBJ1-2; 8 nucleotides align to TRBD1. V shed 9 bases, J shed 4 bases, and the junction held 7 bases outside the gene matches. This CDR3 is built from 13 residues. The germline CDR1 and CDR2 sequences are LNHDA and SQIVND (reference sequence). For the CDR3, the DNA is TGTGCCAGCTTGGACAGGGAGAGCTATGGCTACACCTTC. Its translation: CASLDRESYGYTF.

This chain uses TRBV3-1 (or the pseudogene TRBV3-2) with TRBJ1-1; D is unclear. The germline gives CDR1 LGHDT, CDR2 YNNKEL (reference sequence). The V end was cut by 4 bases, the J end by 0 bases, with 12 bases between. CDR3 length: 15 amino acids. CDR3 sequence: CASSLRRRMNTEAFF. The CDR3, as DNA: TGTGCCAGCAGCCTCAGACGGAGAATGAACACTGAAGCTTTCTTT.

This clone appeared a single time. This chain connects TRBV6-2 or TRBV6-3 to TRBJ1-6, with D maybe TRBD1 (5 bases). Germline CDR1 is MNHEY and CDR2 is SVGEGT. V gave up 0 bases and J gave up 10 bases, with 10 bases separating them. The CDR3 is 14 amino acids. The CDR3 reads CASSYSTATSPLHF. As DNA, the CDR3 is TGTGCCAGCAGTTACTCGACAGCGACGTCACCCCTCCACTTT.

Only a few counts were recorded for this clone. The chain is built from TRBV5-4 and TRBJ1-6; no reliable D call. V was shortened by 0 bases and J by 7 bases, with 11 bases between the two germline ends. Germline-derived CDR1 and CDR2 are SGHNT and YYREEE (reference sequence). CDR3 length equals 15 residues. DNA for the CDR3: TGTGCCAGCAGCTTGGAACAGAACCCAAATTCACCCCTCCACTTT. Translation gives CASSLEQNPNSPLHF.

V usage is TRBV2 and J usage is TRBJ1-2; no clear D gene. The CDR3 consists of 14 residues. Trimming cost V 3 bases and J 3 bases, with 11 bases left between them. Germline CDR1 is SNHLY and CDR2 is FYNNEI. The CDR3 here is CASSDQAWDYGYTF. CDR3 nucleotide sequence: TGTGCCAGCAGTGATCAGGCTTGGGACTATGGCTACACCTTC.

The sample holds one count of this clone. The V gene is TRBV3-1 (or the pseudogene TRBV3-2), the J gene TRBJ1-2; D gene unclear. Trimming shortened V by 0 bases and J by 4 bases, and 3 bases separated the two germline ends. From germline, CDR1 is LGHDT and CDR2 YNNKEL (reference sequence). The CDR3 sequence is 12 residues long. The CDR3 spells CASSQDLYGYTF. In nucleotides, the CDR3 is TGTGCCAGCAGCCAAGACCTCTATGGCTACACCTTC.

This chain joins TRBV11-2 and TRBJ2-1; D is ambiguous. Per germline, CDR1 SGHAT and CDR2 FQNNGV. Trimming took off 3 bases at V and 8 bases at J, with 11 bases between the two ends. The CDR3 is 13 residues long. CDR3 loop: CASSLVRTDEQFF. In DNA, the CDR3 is TGTGCCAGCAGCTTGGTTCGTACAGATGAGCAGTTCTTC.

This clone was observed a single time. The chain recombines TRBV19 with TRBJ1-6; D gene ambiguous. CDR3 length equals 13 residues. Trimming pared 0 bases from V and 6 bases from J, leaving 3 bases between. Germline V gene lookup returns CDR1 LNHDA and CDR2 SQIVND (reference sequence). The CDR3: CASSIDLNSPLHF. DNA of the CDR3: TGTGCCAGTAGTATAGATCTTAATTCACCCCTCCACTTT.

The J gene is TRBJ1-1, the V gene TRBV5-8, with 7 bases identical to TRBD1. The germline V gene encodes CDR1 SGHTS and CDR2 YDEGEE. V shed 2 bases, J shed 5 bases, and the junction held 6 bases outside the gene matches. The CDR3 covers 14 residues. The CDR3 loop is CASSFRDRKTEAFF. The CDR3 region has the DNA TGTGCCAGCAGCTTCCGGGACAGAAAAACTGAAGCTTTCTTT. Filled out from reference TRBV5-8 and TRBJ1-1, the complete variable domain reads EAGVTQSPTHLIKTRGQQATLRCSPISGHTSVYWYQQALGLGLQFLLWYDEGEERNRGNFPPRFSGRQFPNYSSELNVNALELEDSALYLCASSFRDRKTEAFFGQGTRLTVV.

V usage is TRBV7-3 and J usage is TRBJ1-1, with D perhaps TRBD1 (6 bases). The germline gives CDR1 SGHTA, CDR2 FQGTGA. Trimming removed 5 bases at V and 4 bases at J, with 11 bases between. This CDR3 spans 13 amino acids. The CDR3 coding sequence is TGTGCCAGCAGCCGAGACAGGACCACTGAAGCTTTCTTT. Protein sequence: CASSRDRTTEAFF.

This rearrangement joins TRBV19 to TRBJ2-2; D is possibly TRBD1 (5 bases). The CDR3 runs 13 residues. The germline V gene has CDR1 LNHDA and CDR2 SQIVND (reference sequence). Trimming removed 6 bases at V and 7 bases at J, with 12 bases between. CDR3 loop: CASRERGSGELFF. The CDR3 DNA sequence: TGTGCCAGTAGGGAAAGGGGCAGCGGGGAGCTGTTTTTT. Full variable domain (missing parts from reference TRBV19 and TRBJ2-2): DGGITQSPKYLFRKEGQNVTLSCEQNLNHDAMYWYRQDPGQGLRLIYYSQIVNDFQKGDIAEGYSVSREKKESFPLTVTSAQKNPTAFYLCASRERGSGELFFGEGSRLTVL.

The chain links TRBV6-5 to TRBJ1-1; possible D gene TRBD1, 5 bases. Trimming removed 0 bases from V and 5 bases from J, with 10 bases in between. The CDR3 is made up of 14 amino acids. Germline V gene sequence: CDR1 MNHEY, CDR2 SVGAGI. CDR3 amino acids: CASSYSRVRTEAFF. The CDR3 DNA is TGTGCCAGCAGTTACTCCAGGGTTCGGACTGAAGCTTTCTTT.

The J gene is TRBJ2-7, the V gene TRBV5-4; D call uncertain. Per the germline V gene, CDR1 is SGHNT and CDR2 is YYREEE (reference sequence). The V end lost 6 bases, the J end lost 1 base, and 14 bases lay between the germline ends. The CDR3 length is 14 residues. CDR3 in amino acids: CASTRGSDSYEQYF. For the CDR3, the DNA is TGTGCCAGCACCCGCGGATCCGATTCCTACGAGCAGTACTTC. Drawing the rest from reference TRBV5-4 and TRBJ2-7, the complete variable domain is ETGVTQSPTHLIKTRGQQVTLRCSSQSGHNTVSWYQQALGQGPQFIFQYYREEENGRGNFPPRFSGLQFPNYSSELNVNALELDDSALYLCASTRGSDSYEQYFGPGTRLTVT.

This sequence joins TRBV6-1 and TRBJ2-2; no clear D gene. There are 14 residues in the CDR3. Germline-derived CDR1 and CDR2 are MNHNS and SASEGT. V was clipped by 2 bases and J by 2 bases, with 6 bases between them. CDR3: CASSELVNTGELFF. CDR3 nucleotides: TGTGCCAGCAGTGAACTAGTTAACACCGGGGAGCTGTTTTTT.

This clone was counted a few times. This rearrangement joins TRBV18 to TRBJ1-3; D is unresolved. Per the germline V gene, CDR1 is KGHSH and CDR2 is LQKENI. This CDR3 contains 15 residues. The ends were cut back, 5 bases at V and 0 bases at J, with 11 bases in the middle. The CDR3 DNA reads TGTGCCAGCTCAGGCTCACAGCTCTCTGGAAACACCATATATTTT. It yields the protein CASSGSQLSGNTIYF.

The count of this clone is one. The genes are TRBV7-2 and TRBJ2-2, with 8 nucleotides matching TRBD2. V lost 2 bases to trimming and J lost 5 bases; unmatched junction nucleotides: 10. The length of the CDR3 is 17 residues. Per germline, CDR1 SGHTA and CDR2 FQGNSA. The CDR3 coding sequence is TGTGCCAGCAGCTTATTTAAAGCGGGGGCTTCGACCGGGGAGCTGTTTTTT. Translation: CASSLFKAGASTGELFF.

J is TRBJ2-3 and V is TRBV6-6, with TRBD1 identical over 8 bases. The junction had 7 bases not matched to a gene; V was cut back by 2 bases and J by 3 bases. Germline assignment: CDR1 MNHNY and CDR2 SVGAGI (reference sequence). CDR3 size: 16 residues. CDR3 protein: CASSYRPGQETDTQYF. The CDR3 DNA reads TGTGCCAGCAGTTACCGCCCGGGACAGGAGACAGATACGCAGTATTTT.

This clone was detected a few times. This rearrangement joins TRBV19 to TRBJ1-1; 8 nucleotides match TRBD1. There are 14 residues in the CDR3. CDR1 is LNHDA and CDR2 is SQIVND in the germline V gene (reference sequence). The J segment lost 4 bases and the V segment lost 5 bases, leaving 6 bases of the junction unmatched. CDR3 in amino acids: CASSVQGDGTEAFF. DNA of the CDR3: TGTGCCAGTAGTGTACAGGGGGATGGCACTGAAGCTTTCTTT. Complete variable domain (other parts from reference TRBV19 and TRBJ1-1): DGGITQSPKYLFRKEGQNVTLSCEQNLNHDAMYWYRQDPGQGLRLIYYSQIVNDFQKGDIAEGYSVSREKKESFPLTVTSAQKNPTAFYLCASSVQGDGTEAFFGQGTRLTVV.

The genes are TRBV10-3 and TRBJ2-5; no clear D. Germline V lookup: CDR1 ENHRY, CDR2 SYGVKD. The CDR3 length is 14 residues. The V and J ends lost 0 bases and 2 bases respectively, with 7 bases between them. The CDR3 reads CAISESEVQETQYF. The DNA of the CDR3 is TGTGCCATCAGTGAGTCAGAGGTACAAGAGACCCAGTACTTC.

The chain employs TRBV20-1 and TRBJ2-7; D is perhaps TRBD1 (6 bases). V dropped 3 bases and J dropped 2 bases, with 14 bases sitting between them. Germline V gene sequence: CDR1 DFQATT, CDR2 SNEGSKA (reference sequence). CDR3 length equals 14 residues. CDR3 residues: CSASGQGLAYEQYF. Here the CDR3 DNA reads TGCAGTGCTAGTGGTCAGGGGCTCGCCTACGAGCAGTACTTC.

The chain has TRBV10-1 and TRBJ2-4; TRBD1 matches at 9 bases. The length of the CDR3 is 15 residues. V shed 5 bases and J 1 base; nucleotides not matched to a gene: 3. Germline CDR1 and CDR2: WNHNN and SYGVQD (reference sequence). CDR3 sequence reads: CASSPGTGAKNIQYF. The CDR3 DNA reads TGCGCCAGCAGTCCCGGGACAGGGGCCAAAAACATTCAGTACTTC.

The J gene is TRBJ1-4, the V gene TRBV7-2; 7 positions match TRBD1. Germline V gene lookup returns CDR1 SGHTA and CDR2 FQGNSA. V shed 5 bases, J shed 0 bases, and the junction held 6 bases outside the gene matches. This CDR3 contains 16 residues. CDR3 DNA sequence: TGTGCCAGCAGCCCCGAAGGGACAGCAACTAATGAAAAACTGTTTTTT. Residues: CASSPEGTATNEKLFF. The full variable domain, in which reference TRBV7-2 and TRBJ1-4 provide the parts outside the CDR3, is GAGVSQSPSNKVTEKGKDVELRCDPISGHTALYWYRQSLGQGLEFLIYFQGNSAPDKSGLPSDRFSAERTGGSVSTLTIQRTQQEDSAVYLCASSPEGTATNEKLFFGSGTQLSVL.

The CDR3 DNA reads as TGTGCTAGTGCCCCCCAAAACAGCCGGAATCAGCCCCAGCATTTT. Amino acid sequence: CASAPQNSRNQPQHF. The chain links TRBV12-5 to TRBJ1-5; D gene unclear. The V end was cut by 7 bases, the J end by 4 bases, with 17 bases between. The length of the CDR3 is 15 residues. Germline assignment: CDR1 LGHNT and CDR2 FRNRAP. The entire variable domain, with the rest obtained from reference TRBV12-5 and TRBJ1-5, is as follows: DARVTQTPRHKVTEMGQEVTMRCQPILGHNTVFWYRQTMMQGLELLAYFRNRAPLDDSGMPKDRFSAEMPDATLATLKIQPSEPRDSAVYFCASAPQNSRNQPQHFGDGTRLSIL.

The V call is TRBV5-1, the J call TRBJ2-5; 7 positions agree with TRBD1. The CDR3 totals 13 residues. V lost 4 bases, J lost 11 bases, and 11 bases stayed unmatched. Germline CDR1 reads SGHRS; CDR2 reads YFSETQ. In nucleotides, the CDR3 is TGCGCCAGCAGCACGGAGGTCTCGGGACAGCAGTACTTC. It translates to CASSTEVSGQQYF.

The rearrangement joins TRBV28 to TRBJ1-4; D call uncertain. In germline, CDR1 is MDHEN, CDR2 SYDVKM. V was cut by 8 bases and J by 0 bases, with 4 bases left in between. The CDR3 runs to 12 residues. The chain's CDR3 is CASYATNEKLFF. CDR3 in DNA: TGTGCCAGCTATGCAACTAATGAAAAACTGTTTTTT.